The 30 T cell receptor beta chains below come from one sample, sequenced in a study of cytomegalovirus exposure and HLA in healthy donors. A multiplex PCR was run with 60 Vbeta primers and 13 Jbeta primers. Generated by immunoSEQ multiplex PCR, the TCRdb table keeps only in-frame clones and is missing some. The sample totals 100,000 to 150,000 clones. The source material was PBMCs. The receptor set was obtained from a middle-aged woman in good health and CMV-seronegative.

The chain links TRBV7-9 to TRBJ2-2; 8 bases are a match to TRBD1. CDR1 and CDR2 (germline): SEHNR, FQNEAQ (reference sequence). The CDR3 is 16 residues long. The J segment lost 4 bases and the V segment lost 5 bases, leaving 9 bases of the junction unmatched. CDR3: CASSPRQGCVTGELFF. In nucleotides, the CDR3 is TGTGCCAGCAGCCCTCGACAGGGGTGCGTCACCGGGGAGCTGTTTTTT.

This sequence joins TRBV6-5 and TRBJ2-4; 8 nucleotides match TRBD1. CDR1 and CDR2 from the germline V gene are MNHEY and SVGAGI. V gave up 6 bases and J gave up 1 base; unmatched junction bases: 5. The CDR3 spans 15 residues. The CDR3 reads CASRDRAGAKNIQYF. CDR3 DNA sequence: TGTGCCAGCAGGGACAGGGCCGGGGCCAAAAACATTCAGTACTTC.

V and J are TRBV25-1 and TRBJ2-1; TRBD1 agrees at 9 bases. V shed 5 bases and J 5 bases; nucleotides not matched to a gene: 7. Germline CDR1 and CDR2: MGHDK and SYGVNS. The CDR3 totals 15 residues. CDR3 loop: CASSLGTGRHNEQFF. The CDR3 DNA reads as TGTGCCAGCAGTCTTGGGACAGGGAGGCACAATGAGCAGTTCTTC.

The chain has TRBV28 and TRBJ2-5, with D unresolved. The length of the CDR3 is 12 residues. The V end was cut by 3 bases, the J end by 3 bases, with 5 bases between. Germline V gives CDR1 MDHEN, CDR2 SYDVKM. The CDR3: CASSFGEETQYF. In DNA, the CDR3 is TGTGCCAGCAGTTTTGGAGAAGAGACCCAGTACTTC.

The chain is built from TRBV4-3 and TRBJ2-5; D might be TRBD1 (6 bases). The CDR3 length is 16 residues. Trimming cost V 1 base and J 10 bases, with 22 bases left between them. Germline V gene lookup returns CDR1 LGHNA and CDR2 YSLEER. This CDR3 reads CASSQVLQGPQDGQYF. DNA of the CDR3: TGCGCCAGCAGCCAAGTTTTACAGGGTCCCCAAGATGGCCAGTACTTC.

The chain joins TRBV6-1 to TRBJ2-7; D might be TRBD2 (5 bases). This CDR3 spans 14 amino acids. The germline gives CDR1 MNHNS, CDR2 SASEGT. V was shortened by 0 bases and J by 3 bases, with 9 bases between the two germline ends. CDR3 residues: CASSEAPGLYEQYF. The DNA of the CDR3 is TGTGCCAGCAGTGAAGCGCCCGGACTCTACGAGCAGTACTTC.

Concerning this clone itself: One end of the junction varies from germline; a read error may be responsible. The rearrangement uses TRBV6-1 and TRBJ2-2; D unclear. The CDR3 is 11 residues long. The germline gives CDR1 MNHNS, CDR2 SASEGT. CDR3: CASREHGELFF. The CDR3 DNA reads TGTGCCAGCCGTGAACACGGGGAGCTGTTTTTT.

The CDR3 bases are TGTGCCAGTAGTACAACAGGGGCCGCTGGGGCCAACGTCCTGACTTTC. It yields the protein CASSTTGAAGANVLTF. V and J are TRBV19 and TRBJ2-6, with 7 bases aligning to TRBD1. CDR1 and CDR2 (germline): LNHDA, SQIVND (reference sequence). V dropped 4 bases and J dropped 2; count of bases not matched to a gene: 5. The CDR3 covers 16 residues.

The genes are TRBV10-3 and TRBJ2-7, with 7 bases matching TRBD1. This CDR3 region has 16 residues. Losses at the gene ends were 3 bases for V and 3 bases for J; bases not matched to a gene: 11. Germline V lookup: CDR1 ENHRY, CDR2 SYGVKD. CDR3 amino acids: CAISEWAGTADYEQYF. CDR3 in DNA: TGTGCCATCAGTGAATGGGCCGGGACAGCGGACTACGAGCAGTACTTC.

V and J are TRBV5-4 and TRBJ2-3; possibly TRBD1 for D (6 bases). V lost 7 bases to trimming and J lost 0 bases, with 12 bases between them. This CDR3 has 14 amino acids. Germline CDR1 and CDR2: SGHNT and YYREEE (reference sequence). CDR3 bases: TGTGCCAGCCAACAGGGCTCTAGCACAGATACGCAGTATTTT. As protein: CASQQGSSTDTQYF.

The chain's CDR3 is CASNQGGYNYGYTF. The CDR3 coding sequence is TGTGCCAGCAACCAGGGGGGATATAACTATGGCTACACCTTC. The chain recombines TRBV19 with TRBJ1-2, with 7 bases aligning to TRBD1. The J segment lost 1 base and the V segment lost 9 bases, leaving 8 bases of the junction unmatched. The CDR3 consists of 14 residues. Germline values: CDR1 LNHDA, CDR2 SQIVND (reference sequence).

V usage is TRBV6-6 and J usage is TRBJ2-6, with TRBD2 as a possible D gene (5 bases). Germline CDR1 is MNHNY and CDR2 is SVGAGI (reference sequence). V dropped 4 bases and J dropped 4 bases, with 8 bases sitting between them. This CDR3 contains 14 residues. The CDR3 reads CASSSLAGANVLTF. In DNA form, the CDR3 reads TGTGCCAGCAGTTCCCTAGCCGGGGCCAACGTCCTGACTTTC.

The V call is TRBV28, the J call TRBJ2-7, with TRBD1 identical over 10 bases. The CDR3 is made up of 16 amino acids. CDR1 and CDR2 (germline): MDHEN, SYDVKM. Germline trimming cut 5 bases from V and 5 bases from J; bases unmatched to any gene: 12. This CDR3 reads CASSITGTGVPHEQYV. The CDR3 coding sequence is TGTGCCAGCAGTATTACCGGGACAGGGGTACCCCACGAGCAGTACGTC.

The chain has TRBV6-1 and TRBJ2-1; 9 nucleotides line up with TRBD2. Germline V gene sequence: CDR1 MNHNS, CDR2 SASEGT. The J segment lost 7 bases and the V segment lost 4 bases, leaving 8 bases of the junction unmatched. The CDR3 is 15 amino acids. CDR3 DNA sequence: TGTGCCAGCAGTGGGGGGGGGCTAGCGGGGAATGAGCAGTTCTTC. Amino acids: CASSGGGLAGNEQFF.

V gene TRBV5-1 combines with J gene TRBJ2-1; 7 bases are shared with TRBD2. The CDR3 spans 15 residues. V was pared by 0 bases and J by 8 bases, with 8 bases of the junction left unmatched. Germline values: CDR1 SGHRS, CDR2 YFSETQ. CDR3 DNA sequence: TGCGCCAGCAGCTTGGCGGGGGGTACAAGGGATGAGCAGTTCTTC. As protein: CASSLAGGTRDEQFF. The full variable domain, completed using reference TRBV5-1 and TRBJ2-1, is KAGVTQTPRYLIKTRGQQVTLSCSPISGHRSVSWYQQTPGQGLQFLFEYFSETQRNKGNFPGRFSGRQFSNSRSEMNVSTLELGDSALYLCASSLAGGTRDEQFFGPGTRLTVL.

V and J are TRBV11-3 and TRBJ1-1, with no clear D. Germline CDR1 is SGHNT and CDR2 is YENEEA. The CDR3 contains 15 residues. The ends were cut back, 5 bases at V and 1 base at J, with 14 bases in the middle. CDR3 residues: CASSPRAGGNTEAFF. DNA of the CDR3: TGTGCCAGCAGCCCCCGGGCCGGAGGGAACACTGAAGCTTTCTTT.

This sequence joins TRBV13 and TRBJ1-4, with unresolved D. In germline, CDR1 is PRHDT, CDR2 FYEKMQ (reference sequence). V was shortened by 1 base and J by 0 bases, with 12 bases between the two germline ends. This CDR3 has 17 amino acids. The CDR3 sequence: CASSLELTAATNEKLFF. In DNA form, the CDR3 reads TGTGCCAGCAGCTTAGAACTAACCGCGGCAACTAATGAAAAACTGTTTTTT.

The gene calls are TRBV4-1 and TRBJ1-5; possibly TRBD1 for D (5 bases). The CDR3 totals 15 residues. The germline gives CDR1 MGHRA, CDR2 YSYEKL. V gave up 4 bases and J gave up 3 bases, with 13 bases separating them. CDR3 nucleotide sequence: TGCGCCAGCAGCCTCACGGGACTGAACAATCAGCCCCAGCATTTT. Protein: CASSLTGLNNQPQHF.

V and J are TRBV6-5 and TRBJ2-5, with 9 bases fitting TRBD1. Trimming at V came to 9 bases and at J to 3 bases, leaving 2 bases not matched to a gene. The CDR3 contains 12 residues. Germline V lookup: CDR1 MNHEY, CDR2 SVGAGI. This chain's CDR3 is CASWDREETQYF. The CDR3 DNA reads TGTGCCAGTTGGGACAGGGAAGAGACCCAGTACTTC.

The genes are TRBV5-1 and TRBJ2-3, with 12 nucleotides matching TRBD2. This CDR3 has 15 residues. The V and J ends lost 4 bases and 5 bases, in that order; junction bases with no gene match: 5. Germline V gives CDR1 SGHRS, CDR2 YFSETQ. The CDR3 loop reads CASSPSGGGGDTQYF. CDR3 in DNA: TGCGCCAGCAGCCCTAGCGGGGGGGGAGGAGATACGCAGTATTTT.

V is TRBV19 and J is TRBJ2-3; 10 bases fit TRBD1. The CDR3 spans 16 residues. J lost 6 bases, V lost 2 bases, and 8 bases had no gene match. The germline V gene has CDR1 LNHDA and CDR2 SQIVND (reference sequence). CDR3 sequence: CASSIRSGTGADTQYF. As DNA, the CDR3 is TGTGCCAGTAGTATACGTTCCGGGACAGGGGCCGATACGCAGTATTTT.

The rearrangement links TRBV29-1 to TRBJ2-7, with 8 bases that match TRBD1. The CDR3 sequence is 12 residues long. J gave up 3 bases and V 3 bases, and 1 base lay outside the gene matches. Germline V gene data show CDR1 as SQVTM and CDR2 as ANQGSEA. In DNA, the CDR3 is TGCAGCGTTGAGGGGACAGGCTACGAGCAGTACTTC. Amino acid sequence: CSVEGTGYEQYF.

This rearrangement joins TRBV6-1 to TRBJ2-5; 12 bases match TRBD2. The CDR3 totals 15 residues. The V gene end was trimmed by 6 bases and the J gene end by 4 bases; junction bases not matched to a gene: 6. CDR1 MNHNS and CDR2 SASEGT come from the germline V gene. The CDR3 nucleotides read TGTGCCAGCAGCCTACTAGCGGGGGGCGCAGAGACCCAGTACTTC. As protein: CASSLLAGGAETQYF.

Written as DNA, the CDR3 is TGTGCCAGCAGCTTAACCTCCGGTGTCGGCAATGAGCAGTTCTTC. This translates into CASSLTSGVGNEQFF. The chain employs TRBV7-3 and TRBJ2-1; the D is unclear. Germline CDR1 reads SGHTA; CDR2 reads FQGTGA. Trimming removed 0 bases at V and 6 bases at J, with 12 bases between. The CDR3 consists of 15 residues. Full variable domain (remainder filled in from reference TRBV7-3 and TRBJ2-1): GAGVSQTPSNKVTEKGKYVELRCDPISGHTALYWYRQSLGQGPEFLIYFQGTGAADDSGLPNDRFFAVRPEGSVSTLKIQRTERGDSAVYLCASSLTSGVGNEQFFGPGTRLTVL.

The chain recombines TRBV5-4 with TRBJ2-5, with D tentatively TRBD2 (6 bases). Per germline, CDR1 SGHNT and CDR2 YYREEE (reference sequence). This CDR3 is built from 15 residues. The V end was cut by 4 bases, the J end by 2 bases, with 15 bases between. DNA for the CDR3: TGTGCCAGCAGCGACTATTCTAGCGCGCAAGAGACCCAGTACTTC. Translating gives CASSDYSSAQETQYF. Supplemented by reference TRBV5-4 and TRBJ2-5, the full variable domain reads ETGVTQSPTHLIKTRGQQVTLRCSSQSGHNTVSWYQQALGQGPQFIFQYYREEENGRGNFPPRFSGLQFPNYSSELNVNALELDDSALYLCASSDYSSAQETQYFGPGTRLLVL.

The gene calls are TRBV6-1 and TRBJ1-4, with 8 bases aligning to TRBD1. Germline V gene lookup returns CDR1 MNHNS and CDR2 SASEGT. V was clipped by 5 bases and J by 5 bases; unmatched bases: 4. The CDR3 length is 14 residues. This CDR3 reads CASSSDRVNEKLFF. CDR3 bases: TGTGCCAGCAGTTCGGACAGGGTAAATGAAAAACTGTTTTTT.

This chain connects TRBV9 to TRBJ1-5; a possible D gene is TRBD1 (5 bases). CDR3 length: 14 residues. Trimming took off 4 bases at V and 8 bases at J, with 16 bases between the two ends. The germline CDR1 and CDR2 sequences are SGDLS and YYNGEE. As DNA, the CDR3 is TGTGCCAGCAGCCAGGGAGGTAGGGGTGAGCCCCAGCATTTT. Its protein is CASSQGGRGEPQHF. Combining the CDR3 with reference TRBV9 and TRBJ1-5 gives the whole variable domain DSGVTQTPKHLITATGQRVTLRCSPRSGDLSVYWYQQSLDQGLQFLIQYYNGEERAKGNILERFSAQQFPDLHSELNLSSLELGDSALYFCASSQGGRGEPQHFGDGTRLSIL.

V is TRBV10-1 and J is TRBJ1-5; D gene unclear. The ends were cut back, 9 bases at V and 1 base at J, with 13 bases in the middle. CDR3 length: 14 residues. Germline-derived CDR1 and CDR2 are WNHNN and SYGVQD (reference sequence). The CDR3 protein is CARGRPESNQPQHF. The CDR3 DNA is TGCGCCAGGGGGAGGCCTGAGAGCAATCAGCCCCAGCATTTT.

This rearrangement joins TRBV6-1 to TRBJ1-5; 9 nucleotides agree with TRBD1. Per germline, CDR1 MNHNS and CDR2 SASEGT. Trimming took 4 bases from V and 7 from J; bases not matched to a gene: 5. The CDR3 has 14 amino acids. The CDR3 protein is CASSAGQGRQPQHF. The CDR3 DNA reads TGTGCCAGCAGTGCCGGACAGGGGAGGCAGCCCCAGCATTTT.

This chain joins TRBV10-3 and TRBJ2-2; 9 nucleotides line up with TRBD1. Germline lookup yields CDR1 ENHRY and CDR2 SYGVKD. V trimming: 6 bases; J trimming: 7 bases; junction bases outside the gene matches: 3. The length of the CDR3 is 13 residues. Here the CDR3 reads CAIRTGGNGELFF. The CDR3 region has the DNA TGTGCCATCAGAACAGGGGGCAACGGGGAGCTGTTTTTT.